The 30 T cell receptor beta chains below were found in one sample sequenced in a study of CD8 T cells in Susac syndrome. Roughly 0.45 to 1 ug RNA was reverse transcribed with random hexamers. In TCRdb, the immunoSEQ multiplex PCR reads were re-called with MiXCR into one record per CDR3 protein. In the table there are 110,000 or so distinct CDR3 sequences, about 90% of which are singletons. Sequenced sample: CD8+ T cells from PBMCs. These receptors were collected from a human donor in good health.

The V gene is TRBV11-1, the J gene TRBJ2-3; D gene unclear. Trimming stripped 2 bases from V and 0 bases from J, with 12 bases between. The CDR3 consists of 16 residues. The germline V gene encodes CDR1 SGHAT and CDR2 FQDESV (reference sequence). For the CDR3, the DNA is TGTGCCAGCAGCTTACACCCACGGCCTAGCACAGATACGCAGTATTTT. It is translated as CASSLHPRPSTDTQYF.

V and J are TRBV6-6 and TRBJ1-2; no clear D gene. Trimming removed 5 bases from V and 4 bases from J, with 17 bases in between. This CDR3 is built from 15 residues. Looked up from germline, CDR1 is MNHNY and CDR2 is SVGAGI (reference sequence). The CDR3 region has the DNA TGTGCCAGCAGTCTTCACTCCACTGGAGGCTATGGCTACACCTTC. It translates to CASSLHSTGGYGYTF.

This chain connects TRBV3-1 to TRBJ1-1, with D unresolved. The CDR3 loop spans 14 amino acids. V lost 2 bases and J lost 0, with 7 bases in between. In germline, CDR1 is LGHDT, CDR2 YNNKEL (reference sequence). CDR3 protein: CASSQKHMNTEAFF. For the CDR3, the DNA is TGTGCCAGCAGCCAAAAACATATGAACACTGAAGCTTTCTTT.

CDR3 in amino acids: CASSLRVDTEAFF. The DNA for the CDR3 is TGTGCCAGCAGTTTAAGGGTCGACACTGAAGCTTTCTTT. The chain recombines TRBV12-3 or TRBV12-4 with TRBJ1-1; D is unclear. This CDR3 is 13 amino acids long. Trimming removed 2 bases at V and 3 bases at J, with 7 bases between.

The chain combines TRBV5-4 with TRBJ1-1, with TRBD1 identical over 8 bases. The CDR3 runs to 13 residues. V was pared by 4 bases and J by 6 bases, with 5 bases of the junction left unmatched. Germline loops: CDR1 SGHNT, CDR2 YYREEE (reference sequence). CDR3 DNA: TGTGCCAGCAGCAGGGGACAGGTCCCTGAAGCTTTCTTT. Amino acids: CASSRGQVPEAFF.

The chain joins TRBV4-2 to TRBJ2-5; TRBD2 matches at 11 bases. The CDR3 has 18 residues. Germline CDR1 LGHNA, CDR2 YNFKEQ. V gave up 2 bases and J gave up 2 bases; unmatched junction bases: 10. The CDR3 DNA reads as TGTGCCAGCAGCCAACCGCTAGCGGGGGGACCTATTCAAGAGACCCAGTACTTC. Amino acid sequence: CASSQPLAGGPIQETQYF.

The J gene is TRBJ1-2, the V gene TRBV7-2, with unresolved D. This CDR3 has 14 amino acids. Trimming pared 7 bases from V and 0 bases from J, leaving 12 bases between. CDR1 SGHTA and CDR2 FQGNSA come from the germline V gene. CDR3 amino acids: CASTAGLTNYGYTF. CDR3 nucleotide sequence: TGTGCCAGCACCGCTGGCCTAACTAACTATGGCTACACCTTC.

This clonotype was picked up one time. This chain joins TRBV20-1 and TRBJ1-1; a weak D match, TRBD1 (6 bases). The CDR3 is made up of 15 amino acids. Germline loops: CDR1 DFQATT, CDR2 SNEGSKA (reference sequence). With 3 bases removed from V and 3 bases from J, the gap between germline ends came to 17 bases. The CDR3 spells CSARRGAGGDTEAFF. For the CDR3, the DNA is TGCAGTGCTAGGAGGGGGGCAGGAGGAGACACTGAAGCTTTCTTT.

The chain couples TRBV19 to TRBJ1-5, with D unclear. V lost 9 bases to trimming and J lost 4 bases, with 16 bases between them. Germline values: CDR1 LNHDA, CDR2 SQIVND (reference sequence). The length of the CDR3 is 14 residues. Written as DNA, the CDR3 is TGTGCCAGCTTAAGTGCCAGCGTGAATCAGCCCCAGCATTTT. It translates to CASLSASVNQPQHF.

The rearrangement joins TRBV7-2 to TRBJ1-2; D ambiguous. Germline assignment: CDR1 SGHTA and CDR2 FQGNSA. Trimming left V 5 bases short and J 0 bases short, with 13 bases between. The CDR3 has 15 amino acids. The CDR3 DNA is TGTGCCAGCAGCCTCTCTGCGACGGCTAACTATGGCTACACCTTC. Residues: CASSLSATANYGYTF. The variable domain in full, with the rest retrieved from reference TRBV7-2 and TRBJ1-2, is GAGVSQSPSNKVTEKGKDVELRCDPISGHTALYWYRQSLGQGLEFLIYFQGNSAPDKSGLPSDRFSAERTGGSVSTLTIQRTQQEDSAVYLCASSLSATANYGYTFGSGTRLTVV.

V and J are TRBV19 and TRBJ1-1, with D possibly TRBD1 on 5 matching bases. The germline V gene encodes CDR1 LNHDA and CDR2 SQIVND (reference sequence). CDR3 length equals 15 residues. Between the trimmed V and J ends, which lost 6 bases and 0 bases, there was a span of 14 bases. CDR3 bases: TGTGCCAGTAGCGCATCCGGGACCCTGAACACTGAAGCTTTCTTT. It yields the protein CASSASGTLNTEAFF.

This chain connects TRBV6-2 or TRBV6-3 to TRBJ2-7; TRBD2 agrees at 7 bases. The germline V gene encodes CDR1 MNHEY and CDR2 SVGEGT. V shed 2 bases and J 3 bases; nucleotides not matched to a gene: 10. The length of the CDR3 is 16 residues. CDR3 sequence reads: CASSYPEWGGLYEQYF. DNA for the CDR3: TGTGCCAGCAGTTACCCGGAGTGGGGGGGTCTCTACGAGCAGTACTTC.

For this clonotype: The junction differs from germline at one of its ends, possibly a read error. The chain recombines TRBV5-1 with TRBJ2-5; D call uncertain. Germline CDR1 SGHRS, CDR2 YFSETQ. The CDR3 length is 11 residues. CDR3 nucleotide sequence: TGTGCCAGCAGCTTCCAAGAGACCCAGTACTTC. As protein: CASSFQETQYF.

This sequence joins TRBV7-3 and TRBJ1-6; perhaps TRBD1 as D (6 bases). The germline CDR1 and CDR2 sequences are SGHTA and FQGTGA. The CDR3 has 17 amino acids. Trimming pared 4 bases from V and 2 bases from J, leaving 15 bases between. The CDR3 region is CASSSNRDFTYNSPLHF. The CDR3 DNA sequence: TGTGCCAGCAGCTCGAACAGGGATTTCACCTATAATTCACCCCTCCACTTT.

The rearrangement joins TRBV19 to TRBJ1-5; D ambiguous. The germline V gene encodes CDR1 LNHDA and CDR2 SQIVND (reference sequence). This CDR3 contains 14 residues. Between the trimmed V and J ends, which lost 3 bases and 3 bases, there was a span of 9 bases. The CDR3 region is CASSMNILNQPQHF. Here the CDR3 DNA reads TGTGCCAGTAGTATGAATATTCTCAATCAGCCCCAGCATTTT.

This chain links TRBV11-2 with TRBJ1-1; 9 bases map to TRBD1. The junction had 10 bases not matched to a gene; V was cut back by 1 base and J by 4 bases. CDR3 length: 17 amino acids. Germline V gives CDR1 SGHAT, CDR2 FQNNGV. The CDR3 loop is CASSLVAGQGGVTEAFF. The CDR3 DNA is TGTGCCAGCAGCTTAGTCGCGGGACAGGGAGGTGTCACTGAAGCTTTCTTT.

The rearrangement uses TRBV9 and TRBJ2-7, with TRBD1 matching 9 bases. Germline V gives CDR1 SGDLS, CDR2 YYNGEE. V shed 0 bases and J 4 bases; nucleotides not matched to a gene: 5. The CDR3 consists of 15 residues. CDR3 in DNA: TGTGCCAGCAGCGTAGACGGGACAGGGACTTACGAGCAGTACTTC. Its protein product is CASSVDGTGTYEQYF. The whole variable domain, filled in from reference TRBV9 and TRBJ2-7, reads DSGVTQTPKHLITATGQRVTLRCSPRSGDLSVYWYQQSLDQGLQFLIQYYNGEERAKGNILERFSAQQFPDLHSELNLSSLELGDSALYFCASSVDGTGTYEQYFGPGTRLTVT.

This chain joins TRBV7-2 and TRBJ1-1; D might be TRBD1 (5 bases). V was clipped by 5 bases and J by 2 bases, with 15 bases between them. Germline-derived CDR1 and CDR2 are SGHTA and FQGNSA. CDR3 length: 15 amino acids. Written as DNA, the CDR3 is TGTGCCAGCAGCCTGGGAGGGGCACCTAACACTGAAGCTTTCTTT. Protein: CASSLGGAPNTEAFF.

The chain combines TRBV18 with TRBJ2-1; tentative D call: TRBD2 (5 bases). CDR1 and CDR2 (germline): KGHSH, LQKENI. With 5 bases removed from V and 5 bases from J, the gap between germline ends came to 13 bases. The CDR3 contains 14 residues. As DNA, the CDR3 is TGTGCCAGCTCAGAGCGGAGGTCTGACAATGAGCAGTTCTTC. Protein: CASSERRSDNEQFF. The complete variable domain, with remaining parts taken from reference TRBV18 and TRBJ2-1, reads NAGVMQNPRHLVRRRGQEARLRCSPMKGHSHVYWYRQLPEEGLKFMVYLQKENIIDESGMPKERFSAEFPKEGPSILRIQQVVRGDSAAYFCASSERRSDNEQFFGPGTRLTVL.

The gene calls are TRBV2 and TRBJ2-4; D is unclear. The CDR3 contains 15 residues. Germline CDR1 is SNHLY and CDR2 is FYNNEI. V was pared by 2 bases and J by 3 bases, with 11 bases between. CDR3 in amino acids: CASSESNGRKNIQYF. DNA of the CDR3: TGTGCCAGCAGTGAATCTAATGGACGCAAAAACATTCAGTACTTC.

The rearrangement uses TRBV7-2 and TRBJ1-2; TRBD1 aligns across 9 bases. This CDR3 is built from 16 residues. With V trimmed by 5 bases and J by 5 bases, 12 bases remained unmatched. Germline V CDR1 and CDR2: SGHTA, FQGNSA. The CDR3 spells CASSQYRGREGYGYTF. In DNA, the CDR3 is TGTGCCAGCAGCCAATACAGGGGGCGCGAGGGATATGGCTACACCTTC.

CDR3 region: CASSPRGNHEQYF. The CDR3 DNA follows: TGTGCCAGCTCGCCCCGGGGGAACCACGAGCAGTACTTC. The J gene is TRBJ2-7, the V gene TRBV18, with D tentatively TRBD2 (6 bases). The V and J ends lost 6 bases and 5 bases respectively, with 14 bases between them. Germline values: CDR1 KGHSH, CDR2 LQKENI. The length of the CDR3 is 13 residues.

This rearrangement joins TRBV6-2 or TRBV6-3 to TRBJ2-7; D is unclear. Per the germline V gene, CDR1 is MNHEY and CDR2 is SVGEGT. The CDR3 runs 12 residues. Trimming shortened V by 8 bases and J by 2 bases, and 10 bases separated the two germline ends. Here the CDR3 DNA reads TGTGCCAGCCGGCACAGCACCTACGAGCAGTACTTC. Its translation: CASRHSTYEQYF.

V gene TRBV12-3 or TRBV12-4 combines with J gene TRBJ2-1; TRBD2 aligns across 14 bases. V shed 5 bases, J shed 2 bases, and the junction held 2 bases outside the gene matches. The CDR3 totals 16 residues. The CDR3 nucleotides read TGTGCCAGCAGTGGACTAGCGGGGGGCACCTACAATGAGCAGTTCTTC. Translated: CASSGLAGGTYNEQFF.

This chain connects TRBV9 to TRBJ2-2; D may match TRBD1 or TRBD2 (6 bases each). V was trimmed by 10 bases and J by 0 bases, leaving 19 bases between them. Germline CDR1 and CDR2: SGDLS and YYNGEE. The CDR3 is 16 amino acids. The CDR3 loop reads CAGARGQGTNTGELFF. As DNA, the CDR3 is TGTGCCGGGGCTCGGGGGCAGGGGACGAACACCGGGGAGCTGTTTTTT.

The chain has TRBV7-3 and TRBJ2-7; possibly TRBD1 or TRBD2 for D (5 bases each). The CDR3 totals 15 residues. Between the trimmed V and J ends, which lost 5 bases and 5 bases, there was a span of 19 bases. From germline, CDR1 is SGHTA and CDR2 FQGTGA. CDR3 protein: CASSPNPGTIHEQYF. CDR3 DNA sequence: TGTGCCAGCAGCCCTAACCCGGGGACCATCCACGAGCAGTACTTC.

This chain joins TRBV30 and TRBJ2-5, with D uncertain. Germline lookup yields CDR1 GTSNPN and CDR2 SVGIG (reference sequence). CDR3 size: 13 residues. V was shortened by 1 base and J by 2 bases, with 8 bases between the two germline ends. Written as DNA, the CDR3 is TGTGCCTGGAGTGGCCGACGACAAGAGACCCAGTACTTC. Its translation: CAWSGRRQETQYF. The full variable domain, in which reference TRBV30 and TRBJ2-5 provide the parts outside the CDR3, is SQTIHQWPATLVQPVGSPLSLECTVEGTSNPNLYWYRQAAGRGLQLLFYSVGIGQISSEVPQNLSASRPQDRQFILSSKKLLLSDSGFYLCAWSGRRQETQYFGPGTRLLVL.

The chain links TRBV12-3 or TRBV12-4 to TRBJ1-1, with 8 bases lining up with TRBD1. The CDR3 length is 15 residues. V trimming: 4 bases; J trimming: 2 bases; junction bases outside the gene matches: 6. DNA of the CDR3: TGTGCCAGCAGTTACCCGACAGGGGATAACACTGAAGCTTTCTTT. This codes for CASSYPTGDNTEAFF.

The chain is built from TRBV12-3 or TRBV12-4 and TRBJ2-1; D not certain. This CDR3 has 14 residues. Deletions cut 3 bases from V and 7 bases from J, with 13 bases between. CDR3 nucleotides: TGTGCCAGCAGTTTGGAAGTAATCAGGAATGAGCAGTTCTTC. The encoded protein is CASSLEVIRNEQFF.

The chain joins TRBV14 to TRBJ2-1, with D maybe TRBD1 (5 bases). The V gene lost 1 base and the J gene lost 9 bases, with 13 bases spanning the gap. Germline CDR1 is SGHDN and CDR2 is FVKESK. This CDR3 contains 14 residues. The CDR3 coding sequence is TGTGCCAGCAGCCAAGCTGGCGTTAGGGGTGAGCAGTTCTTC. Residues: CASSQAGVRGEQFF.